The rows below give T cell receptor beta chains drawn from one sample of a study of T cells in Graves' hyperthyroidism and ophthalmopathy. TCRdb re-analysed the multiplex PCR reads in MiXCR, keeping a single row per CDR3 protein. The sample comprises some 650,000 distinct CDR3 sequences, approximately 16% of which are singletons, and roughly 3.3% rests with the top ten. Sequenced: blood. Receptors originate from a woman between 40 and 50 years old with Graves' ophthalmopathy. The CDR3 runs from the conserved cysteine through the conserved F or W. A D gene is named only where the DNA matches it firmly. Rows give clone size only sometimes, using once, few, many, or a class for an expanded clone.

v_call,d_call,j_call,clone_size,cdr3_aa,cdr3_nt
TRBV5-1,NA,TRBJ2-2,few,CASSLEGVKTGELFF,TGCGCCAGCAGCCTCGAGGGGGTGAAAACCGGGGAGCTGTTTTTT
TRBV12-3/TRBV12-4,NA,TRBJ2-3,many,CASCGLPDTQYF,TGTGCCAGCTGCGGACTCCCAGATACGCAGTATTTT
TRBV14,NA,TRBJ2-1,few,CASSPRSGISSYNEQFF,TGTGCCAGCAGCCCAAGGTCTGGGATTAGCTCCTACAATGAGCAGTTCTTC
TRBV7-9,NA,TRBJ2-1,NA,CASSLEGTPGVFF,TGTGCCAGCAGCTTAGAAGGGACCCCAGGAGTGTTCTTC
TRBV11-3,NA,TRBJ2-1,many,CASSFDRRQFF,TGTGCCAGCAGTTTCGACAGGCGTCAGTTCTTC
TRBV28,NA,TRBJ1-5,many,CASTQRAGSNQPQHF,TGTGCCAGCACCCAAAGGGCAGGAAGCAATCAGCCCCAGCATTTT
TRBV18,NA,TRBJ1-2,many,CASSPLEDRRGYTF,TGTGCCAGCTCACCCCTTGAGGACAGAAGAGGCTACACCTTC
TRBV9,TRBD1,TRBJ2-3,NA,CASSAGTANTDTQYF,TGTGCCAGCAGCGCAGGGACAGCTAACACAGATACGCAGTATTTT
TRBV7-2,NA,TRBJ2-7,many,CASSLHGTYEQYF,TGTGCCAGCAGCCTACATGGAACCTACGAGCAGTACTTC
TRBV11-2,TRBD2,TRBJ2-1,many,CASSLELAGAWDEQFF,TGTGCCAGCAGCTTAGAACTGGCGGGAGCGTGGGATGAGCAGTTCTTC
TRBV18,NA,TRBJ2-2,many,CASSPPGQDMAGELFF,TGTGCCAGCTCACCACCGGGACAAGATATGGCCGGGGAGCTGTTTTTT
TRBV7-8,NA,TRBJ2-5,many,CASSLRLLQETQYF,TGTGCCAGCAGCTTAAGATTGTTACAAGAGACCCAGTACTTC
TRBV20-1,TRBD1,TRBJ1-5,few,CSALTLPGQGAKGSNQPQHF,TGCAGTGCCCTCACCCTCCCGGGACAGGGGGCGAAGGGGAGCAATCAGCCCCAGCATTTT
TRBV9,NA,TRBJ2-3,NA,CASSVGEYRRDTQYF,TGTGCCAGCAGCGTAGGAGAATACCGACGAGATACGCAGTATTTT
TRBV6-1,TRBD2,TRBJ2-7,many,CASSRLAGSLEQYF,TGTGCCAGCAGTAGACTAGCGGGGTCCCTCGAGCAGTACTTC
TRBV28,NA,TRBJ2-7,NA,CASSPPPQTGTYEQYF,TGTGCCAGCAGTCCCCCCCCGCAGACAGGTACCTACGAGCAGTACTTC
TRBV6-2/TRBV6-3,NA,TRBJ2-5,few,CASTGFETQYF,TGTGCCAGCACCGGGTTTGAGACCCAGTACTTC
TRBV7-2,NA,TRBJ1-6,NA,CASRETGETLHF,TGTGCCAGCAGAGAGACAGGAGAGACCCTCCACTTT
TRBV12-3/TRBV12-4,TRBD2,TRBJ2-1,few,CASSLVGGLAGIGDEQFF,TGTGCCAGCAGTTTAGTCGGAGGACTAGCGGGAATTGGGGATGAGCAGTTCTTC
TRBV6-1,NA,TRBJ1-2,many,CASSEWTGSNYGYTF,TGTGCCAGCAGTGAGTGGACGGGATCTAACTATGGCTACACCTTC
TRBV30,NA,TRBJ1-1,NA,CAWAADGTEAFF,TGTGCCTGGGCCGCTGATGGGACTGAAGCTTTCTTT
TRBV3-1,TRBD1,TRBJ1-1,NA,CASSPGQGARWTEAFF,TGTGCCAGCAGCCCCGGACAGGGGGCGCGATGGACTGAAGCTTTCTTT
TRBV28,TRBD2,TRBJ2-1,many,CASSLLAERNEQFF,TGTGCCAGCAGTTTGCTAGCGGAAAGAAATGAGCAGTTCTTC
TRBV2,TRBD1,TRBJ1-4,NA,CASSELVGTALSNERLFF,TGTGCCAGCAGTGAATTAGTCGGGACAGCTCTTAGTAATGAAAGACTGTTTTTT
TRBV7-9,NA,TRBJ2-5,NA,CASSFNRQETQYF,TGTGCCAGCAGCTTTAACAGGCAAGAGACCCAGTACTTC
TRBV2,NA,TRBJ2-5,many,CASSEGEKETQYF,TGTGCCAGCAGTGAGGGGGAGAAAGAGACCCAGTACTTC
TRBV30,NA,TRBJ1-2,few,CAWGTGGGYTF,TGTGCCTGGGGTACAGGAGGTGGCTACACCTTC
TRBV7-2,TRBD1,TRBJ2-1,few,CASSLVPGQASNEQFF,TGTGCCAGCAGCTTAGTACCGGGACAGGCGAGCAATGAGCAGTTCTTC